This T cell receptor beta chain came from a study of CD8+CD57+ T cells in acquired aplastic anemia. Study summary: Among healthy donors, CD4+ cells averaged about 11 million reads. Overall study results and limits: Patients were compared with controls for CD8+ Simpson's diversity, and no significant difference emerged. Comparison of patients with controls identified about 27 shared CD8+ CDR3 sequences.

Genomic DNA constituted the template upon which TCR beta VDJ and CDR3 profiling was performed. MiXCR was run by TCRdb on the reads, yielding one entry per CDR3 protein. Here the sample spans around 200,000 distinct CDR3 sequences, approximately 50% being singletons. About this clonotype: What it recognizes is unknown. An end of the junction does not agree with germline; a read error may underlie this.

CDR1 is MNHEY, CDR2 SVGEGT, per germline. This CDR3 is built from 15 residues. Sequenced input: sorted CD4+, CD8+, or CD8+CD57+ T cells (not recorded which) from PBMCs. The rearrangement links TRBV6-2 or TRBV6-3 to TRBJ1-1; 11 nucleotides agree with TRBD1. The clonotype originates from a human donor in good health, serving as a control. The DNA of the CDR3 is TGTGCCAGCAGCCGGGACAGGGGGAGGAACACCGAAGCTCTCTTC. The encoded protein is CASSRDRGRNTEALF.